The rows below give T cell receptor beta chains drawn from one sample of a study of cytotoxic CD8 clonotypes in ibrutinib-treated CLL. Profiled with immunoSEQ multiplex PCR; TCRdb holds only in-frame clones, not every one. Seen here are fewer than 75,000 clones, 71% observed once, and the top ten hold around 43%. The starting material was PBMCs, obtained after 12 months of ibrutinib treatment. The receptor source for this set is a human donor with chronic lymphocytic leukemia. Both conserved end residues are part of each CDR3. D genes are given only for firm matches. The size of a clone is reported for some rows only, either as once, few or many, or as a class for expanded clones.

d_call	v_call	j_call	clone_size	cdr3_aa	cdr3_nt
TRBD1	TRBV2	TRBJ2-4	few	CASSATGDIQYF	TGTGCCAGCTCCGCGACAGGGGACATTCAGTACTTC
NA	TRBV6-5	TRBJ2-2	NA	CASSYATGELFF	TGTGCCAGCAGTTACGCAACCGGGGAGCTGTTTTTT
NA	TRBV11-2	TRBJ2-7	NA	CASSSVYEQYF	TGTGCCAGCAGCTCCGTCTACGAGCAGTACTTC
TRBD2	TRBV10-2	TRBJ2-7	NA	CASSEVVLAGAGEQYF	TGCGCCAGCAGTGAGGTAGTGCTAGCGGGAGCTGGGGAGCAGTACTTC
NA	TRBV28	TRBJ1-2	NA	CASSQDYDYGYTF	TGTGCCAGCAGCCAGGACTACGACTATGGCTACACCTTC
NA	TRBV19	TRBJ1-3	NA	CASSRGWLSGNTIYF	TGTGCCAGTAGCAGGGGCTGGCTTTCTGGAAACACCATATATTTT
NA	TRBV5-6	TRBJ2-1	NA	CASSLYIVYNEQFF	TGTGCCAGCAGCTTGTATATAGTCTACAATGAGCAGTTCTTC
TRBD1	TRBV25-1	TRBJ2-5	NA	CASSPPGTGGETQYF	TGTGCCAGCAGTCCCCCCGGGACAGGGGGCGAGACCCAGTACTTC
NA	TRBV28	TRBJ2-3	NA	CASSPPEGTQYF	TGTGCCAGCAGTCCCCCGGAAGGTACGCAGTATTTT
NA	TRBV7-9	TRBJ2-7	once	CASSLSGGLGGRAYEQYF	TGTGCCAGCAGCCTTAGTGGGGGGCTCGGGGGAAGAGCGTACGAGCAGTACTTC
NA	TRBV15	TRBJ1-4	NA	CATSRDRRIDEKLFF	TGTGCCACCAGCAGAGATCGTCGAATCGATGAAAAACTGTTTTTT
NA	TRBV6-5	TRBJ2-3	NA	CASSYFSRGSSDTQYF	TGTGCCAGCAGTTATTTTTCTCGGGGGAGCTCAGATACGCAGTATTTT
NA	TRBV5-5	TRBJ2-1	NA	CASSGTGLYEQFF	TGTGCCAGCAGCGGTACAGGGTTGTATGAGCAGTTCTTC
NA	TRBV19	TRBJ1-2	NA	CASSFSLGLYGYTF	TGTGCCAGTAGTTTTTCATTGGGGCTCTATGGCTACACCTTC
NA	TRBV27	TRBJ2-7	once	CASSLTSSYEQYF	TGTGCCAGCAGTTTAACGTCCTCCTACGAGCAGTACTTC
NA	TRBV5-1	TRBJ2-7	NA	CASAEPYSYEQYF	TGCGCCAGCGCAGAACCCTACTCCTACGAGCAGTACTTC
NA	TRBV11-2	TRBJ2-3	NA	CASSLDWPDTQYF	TGTGCCAGCAGCTTAGACTGGCCGGATACGCAGTATTTT
TRBD1	TRBV9	TRBJ2-3	once	CASSKDRAYGGTQYF	TGTGCCAGCAGCAAGGACAGGGCCTACGGAGGGACGCAGTATTTT
NA	TRBV28	TRBJ2-5	NA	CASREVLTGVGTQYF	TGTGCCAGCAGGGAGGTACTAACGGGGGTGGGGACCCAGTACTTC
TRBD1	TRBV5-4	TRBJ2-3	once	CASSLGGQGVDTQYF	TGTGCCAGCAGCTTGGGAGGACAGGGTGTGGATACGCAGTATTTT
NA	TRBV5-6	TRBJ2-5	NA	CASSLVQMGGQETQYF	TGTGCCAGCAGCTTGGTTCAGATGGGGGGACAAGAGACCCAGTACTTC
NA	TRBV6-1	TRBJ2-5	NA	CASSESSTRGTQYF	TGTGCCAGCAGTGAATCAAGTACCAGGGGGACCCAGTACTTC
TRBD2	TRBV18	TRBJ2-5	NA	CASSPLLAGMGETQYF	TGTGCCAGCTCACCGCTTCTAGCGGGAATGGGAGAGACCCAGTACTTC
TRBD1	TRBV6-6	TRBJ1-2	NA	CASSYQGGRYGYTF	TGTGCCAGCAGTTACCAGGGGGGACGCTATGGCTACACCTTC
NA	TRBV9	TRBJ1-5	few	CASSVGVGRGQPQHF	TGTGCCAGCAGCGTAGGGGTAGGAAGGGGCCAGCCCCAGCATTTT
NA	TRBV5-6	TRBJ1-2	NA	CASSWGGNNYGYTF	TGTGCCAGCAGCTGGGGAGGCAATAACTATGGCTACACCTTC
TRBD2	TRBV18	TRBJ2-7	NA	CASSLSGRVVYEQYF	TGTGCCAGCTCACTTAGCGGGAGAGTCGTCTACGAGCAGTACTTC
NA	TRBV5-4	TRBJ2-5	NA	CASSLGGAQETQYF	TGTGCCAGCAGCTTAGGGGGGGCTCAAGAGACCCAGTACTTC
TRBD1	TRBV4-1	TRBJ1-2	NA	CASSQDRQGGGYTF	TGCGCCAGCAGCCAAGATCGGCAGGGGGGCGGCTACACCTTC
TRBD2	TRBV10-3	TRBJ2-7	NA	CAITGTSGNEQYF	TGTGCCATCACCGGGACTAGCGGGAACGAGCAGTACTTC
TRBD1	TRBV5-1	TRBJ2-1	few	CASRGQGANEQFF	TGCGCCAGCAGAGGACAGGGGGCGAATGAGCAGTTCTTC
NA	TRBV6-5	TRBJ2-7	NA	CASSYSEGSSYEQYF	TGTGCCAGCAGTTACTCGGAGGGAAGCTCCTACGAGCAGTACTTC
NA	TRBV27	TRBJ2-1	few	CASSPPTRNEQFF	TGTGCCAGCAGTCCACCGACTAGGAATGAGCAGTTCTTC
NA	TRBV28	TRBJ2-7	NA	CASSPQGARGEQYF	TGTGCCAGCAGTCCACAGGGTGCAAGGGGAGAGCAGTACTTC
TRBD2	TRBV2	TRBJ2-2	NA	CASTQREDTGELFF	TGTGCCAGCACTCAGCGGGAAGACACCGGGGAGCTGTTTTTT
TRBD1	TRBV11-2	TRBJ1-4	NA	CASSRQGRMEEKLFF	TGTGCCAGCAGCCGACAGGGGCGAATGGAAGAAAAACTGTTTTTT
NA	TRBV30	TRBJ2-2	NA	CAWSVGTRNTGELFF	TGTGCCTGGAGTGTAGGGACACGTAACACCGGGGAGCTGTTTTTT
TRBD1	TRBV5-1	TRBJ2-7	NA	CASSLGAGTGVDEQYF	TGCGCCAGCAGCCTGGGGGCTGGGACAGGGGTCGACGAGCAGTACTTC
TRBD2	TRBV6-5	TRBJ2-7	NA	CASRGLAGGYYEQYF	TGTGCCAGCAGAGGACTAGCGGGGGGTTACTACGAGCAGTACTTC